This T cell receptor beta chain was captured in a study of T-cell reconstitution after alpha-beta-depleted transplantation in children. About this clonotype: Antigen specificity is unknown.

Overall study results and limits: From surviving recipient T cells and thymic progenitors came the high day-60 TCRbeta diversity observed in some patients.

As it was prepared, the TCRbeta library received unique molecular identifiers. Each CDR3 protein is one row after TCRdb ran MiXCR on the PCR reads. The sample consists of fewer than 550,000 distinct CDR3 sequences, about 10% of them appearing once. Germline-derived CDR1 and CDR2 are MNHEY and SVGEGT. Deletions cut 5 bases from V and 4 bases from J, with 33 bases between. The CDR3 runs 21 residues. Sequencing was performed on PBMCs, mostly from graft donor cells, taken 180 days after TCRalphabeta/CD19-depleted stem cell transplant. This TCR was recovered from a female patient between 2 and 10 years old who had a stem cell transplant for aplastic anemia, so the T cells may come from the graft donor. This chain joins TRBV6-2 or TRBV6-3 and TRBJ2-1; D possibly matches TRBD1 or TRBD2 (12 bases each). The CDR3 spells CASSRGTGGKLAGGIYNEQFF. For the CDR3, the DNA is TGTGCCAGCAGTAGGGGGACAGGGGGCAAACTAGCGGGAGGAATATACAATGAGCAGTTCTTC.